These 2 T cell receptor beta chains originate from one sample sequenced in a study of T cell changes during pregnancy in multiple sclerosis. The method was immunoSEQ multiplex PCR; TCRdb's version includes in-frame clones alone and lacks a portion of them. The sample records approximately 32,000 clones, roughly 90% being singletons. The sequenced sample was CD8+ T cells from peripheral blood mononuclear cells, obtained in the first trimester of pregnancy. These receptors were collected from a female donor with multiple sclerosis, enrolled in a pregnancy study.

The chain uses TRBV6-5 and TRBJ1-2, with 7 nucleotides matching TRBD1. Germline values: CDR1 MNHEY, CDR2 SVGAGI. The J segment lost 6 bases and the V segment lost 6 bases, leaving 10 bases of the junction unmatched. The CDR3 is 14 amino acids. The CDR3 protein is CASRFIGTDDGYTF. The CDR3 nucleotides are TGTGCCAGCAGGTTTATAGGGACAGATGATGGCTACACCTTC.

This clone was detected once. This chain links TRBV7-8 with TRBJ2-1; 8 nucleotides match TRBD1. From germline, CDR1 is SGHVS and CDR2 FQNEAQ. Trimming at V came to 7 bases and at J to 6 bases, leaving 2 bases not matched to a gene. The CDR3 loop spans 12 amino acids. The CDR3 sequence is CASNTGGNEQFF. Here the CDR3 DNA reads TGTGCCAGCAACACAGGGGGCAATGAGCAGTTCTTC. Complete variable domain (other parts from reference TRBV7-8 and TRBJ2-1): GAGVSQSPRYKVAKRGQDVALRCDPISGHVSLFWYQQALGQGPEFLTYFQNEAQLDKSGLPSDRFFAERPEGSVSTLKIQRTQQEDSAVYLCASNTGGNEQFFGPGTRLTVL.